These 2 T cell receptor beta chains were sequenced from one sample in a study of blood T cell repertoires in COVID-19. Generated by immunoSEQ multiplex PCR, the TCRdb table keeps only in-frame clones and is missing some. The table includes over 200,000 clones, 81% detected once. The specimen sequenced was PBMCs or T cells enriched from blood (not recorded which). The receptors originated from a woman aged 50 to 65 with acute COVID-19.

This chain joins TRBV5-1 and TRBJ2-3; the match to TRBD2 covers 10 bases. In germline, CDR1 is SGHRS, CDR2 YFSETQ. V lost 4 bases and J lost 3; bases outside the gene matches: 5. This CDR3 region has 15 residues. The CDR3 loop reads CASSLASGRTDTQYF. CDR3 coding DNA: TGCGCCAGCAGCCTTGCTAGCGGGAGAACAGATACGCAGTATTTT.

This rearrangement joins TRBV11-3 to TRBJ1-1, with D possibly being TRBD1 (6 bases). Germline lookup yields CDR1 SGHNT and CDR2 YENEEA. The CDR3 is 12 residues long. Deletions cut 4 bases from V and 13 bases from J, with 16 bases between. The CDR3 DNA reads TGTGCCAGCAGCTCCCCACAGGGTTTAGTTTTCTTT. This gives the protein CASSSPQGLVFF.